The T cell receptor (beta chain) described here comes from a study of blood T cell repertoires in COVID-19. About the study: Sites in the United States, Italy and Spain provided acute and convalescent COVID-19 samples.

The CDR3 loop spans 18 amino acids. Unmatched junction bases numbered 7, after V lost 1 base and J lost 3 bases. Germline assignment: CDR1 LNHDA and CDR2 SQIVND (reference sequence). Seattle patient enrollment occurred during active infection, with longitudinal follow-up thereafter. Under the authors' procedure: Amplifying reference gene primers gave estimates of nucleated cell counts. Clones were read by immunoSEQ multiplex PCR, and TCRdb kept only the in-frame ones, dropping some. Clone size and the V and J calls come from that table; the DNA yielded D and trimming. The repertoire holds 300,000 or so clones, with around 90% as singletons.

This sequence originates from a young woman with COVID-19, enrolled during active disease. The V and J genes are TRBV19 and TRBJ2-1; 12 bases line up with TRBD2. Input material: peripheral blood. CDR3 coding DNA: TGTGCCAGTAGTATAGTTACGACTAGCGGGAGCTTCTACAATGAGCAGTTCTTC. As protein: CASSIVTTSGSFYNEQFF.